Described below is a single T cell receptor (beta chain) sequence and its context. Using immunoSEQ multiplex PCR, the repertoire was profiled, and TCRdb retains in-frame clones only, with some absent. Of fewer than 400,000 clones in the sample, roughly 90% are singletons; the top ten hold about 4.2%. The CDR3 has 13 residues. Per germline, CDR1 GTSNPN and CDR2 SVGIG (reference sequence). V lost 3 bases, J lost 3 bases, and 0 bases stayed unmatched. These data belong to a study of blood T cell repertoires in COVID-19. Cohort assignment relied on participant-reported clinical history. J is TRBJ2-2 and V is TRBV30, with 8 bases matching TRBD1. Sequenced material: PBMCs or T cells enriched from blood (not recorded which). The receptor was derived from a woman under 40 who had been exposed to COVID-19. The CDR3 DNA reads TGTGCCTGGAGGGGACAGGACACCGGGGAGCTGTTTTTT. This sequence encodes CAWRGQDTGELFF.